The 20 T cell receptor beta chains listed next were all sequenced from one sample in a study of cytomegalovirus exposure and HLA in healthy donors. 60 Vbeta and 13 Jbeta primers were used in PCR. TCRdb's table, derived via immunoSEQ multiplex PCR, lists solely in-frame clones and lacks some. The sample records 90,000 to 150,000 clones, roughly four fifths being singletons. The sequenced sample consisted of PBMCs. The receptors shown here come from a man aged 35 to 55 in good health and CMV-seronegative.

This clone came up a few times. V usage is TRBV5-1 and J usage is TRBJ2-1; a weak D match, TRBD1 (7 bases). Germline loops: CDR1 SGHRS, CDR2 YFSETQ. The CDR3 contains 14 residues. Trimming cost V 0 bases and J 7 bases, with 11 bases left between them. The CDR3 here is CASSLGSGGNEQFF. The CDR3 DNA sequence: TGCGCCAGCAGCTTGGGATCAGGGGGGAATGAGCAGTTCTTC. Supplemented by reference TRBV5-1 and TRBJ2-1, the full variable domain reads KAGVTQTPRYLIKTRGQQVTLSCSPISGHRSVSWYQQTPGQGLQFLFEYFSETQRNKGNFPGRFSGRQFSNSRSEMNVSTLELGDSALYLCASSLGSGGNEQFFGPGTRLTVL.

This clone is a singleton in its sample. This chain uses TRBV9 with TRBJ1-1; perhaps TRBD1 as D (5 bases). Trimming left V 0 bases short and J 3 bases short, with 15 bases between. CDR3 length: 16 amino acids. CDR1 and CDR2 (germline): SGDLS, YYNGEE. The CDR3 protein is CASSVVARGVDTEAFF. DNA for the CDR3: TGTGCCAGCAGCGTAGTTGCCCGGGGGGTTGACACTGAAGCTTTCTTT. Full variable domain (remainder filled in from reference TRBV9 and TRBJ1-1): DSGVTQTPKHLITATGQRVTLRCSPRSGDLSVYWYQQSLDQGLQFLIQYYNGEERAKGNILERFSAQQFPDLHSELNLSSLELGDSALYFCASSVVARGVDTEAFFGQGTRLTVV.

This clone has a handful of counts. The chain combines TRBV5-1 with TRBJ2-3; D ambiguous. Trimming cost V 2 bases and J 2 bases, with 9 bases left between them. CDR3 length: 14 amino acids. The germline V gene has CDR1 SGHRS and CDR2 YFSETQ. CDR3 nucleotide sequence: TGCGCCAGCAGCTTTTCCCCCAACACAGATACGCAGTATTTT. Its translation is CASSFSPNTDTQYF.

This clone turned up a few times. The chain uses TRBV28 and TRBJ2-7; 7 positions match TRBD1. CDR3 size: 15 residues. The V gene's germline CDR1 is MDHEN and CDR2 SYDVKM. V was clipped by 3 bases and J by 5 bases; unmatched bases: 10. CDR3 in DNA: TGTGCCAGCAGTTTCTACAGGGGACAGCCTAACGAGCAGTACTTC. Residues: CASSFYRGQPNEQYF.

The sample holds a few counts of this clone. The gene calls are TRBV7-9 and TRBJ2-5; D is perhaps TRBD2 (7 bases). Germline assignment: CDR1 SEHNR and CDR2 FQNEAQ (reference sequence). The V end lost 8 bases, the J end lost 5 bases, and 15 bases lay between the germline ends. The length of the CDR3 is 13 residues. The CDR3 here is CASSRGGLETQYF. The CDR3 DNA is TGTGCCAGCTCAAGGGGGGGTCTCGAGACCCAGTACTTC.

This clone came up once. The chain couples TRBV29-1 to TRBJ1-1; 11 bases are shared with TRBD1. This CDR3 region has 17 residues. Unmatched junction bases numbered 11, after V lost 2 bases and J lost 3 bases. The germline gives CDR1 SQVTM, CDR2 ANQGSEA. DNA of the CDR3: TGCAGCGTTGAAATGGGACAGGGGGTGATCGGTGACACTGAAGCTTTCTTT. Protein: CSVEMGQGVIGDTEAFF.

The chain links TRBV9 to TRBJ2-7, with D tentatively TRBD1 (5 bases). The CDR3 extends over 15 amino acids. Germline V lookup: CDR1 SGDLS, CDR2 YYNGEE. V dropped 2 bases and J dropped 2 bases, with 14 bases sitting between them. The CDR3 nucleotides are TGTGCCAGCAGCGTTGGACAAGGATATACCTACGAGCAGTACTTC. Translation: CASSVGQGYTYEQYF.

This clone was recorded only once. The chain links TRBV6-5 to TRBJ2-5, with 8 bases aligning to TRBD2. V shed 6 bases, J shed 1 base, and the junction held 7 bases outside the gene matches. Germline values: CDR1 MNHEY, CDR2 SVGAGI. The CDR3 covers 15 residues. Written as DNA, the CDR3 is TGTGCCAGCAGAAGAAGCGGGGGCTCCCAAGAGACCCAGTACTTC. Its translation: CASRRSGGSQETQYF.

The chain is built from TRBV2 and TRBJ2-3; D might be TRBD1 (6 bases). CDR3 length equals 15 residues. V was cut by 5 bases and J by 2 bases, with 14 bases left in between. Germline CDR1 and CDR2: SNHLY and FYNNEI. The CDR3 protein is CASSPVDSFTDTQYF. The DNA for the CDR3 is TGTGCCAGCAGTCCCGTGGACAGTTTCACAGATACGCAGTATTTT. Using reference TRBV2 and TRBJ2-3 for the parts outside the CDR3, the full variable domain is EPEVTQTPSHQVTQMGQEVILRCVPISNHLYFYWYRQILGQKVEFLVSFYNNEISEKSEIFDDQFSVERPDGSNFTLKIRSTKLEDSAMYFCASSPVDSFTDTQYFGPGTRLTVL.

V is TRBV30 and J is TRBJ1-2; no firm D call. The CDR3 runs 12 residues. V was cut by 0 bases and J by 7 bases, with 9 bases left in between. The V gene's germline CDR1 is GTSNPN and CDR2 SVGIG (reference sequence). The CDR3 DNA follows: TGTGCCTGGAGTGTACTCACAGTTGGCTACACCTTC. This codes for CAWSVLTVGYTF.

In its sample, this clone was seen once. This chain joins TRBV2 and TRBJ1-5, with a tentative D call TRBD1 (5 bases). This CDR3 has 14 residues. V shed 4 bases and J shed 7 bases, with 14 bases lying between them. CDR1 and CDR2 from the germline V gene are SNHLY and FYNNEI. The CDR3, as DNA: TGTGCCAGCAGTGCGACGGCGGGGGACCAGCCCCAGCATTTT. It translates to CASSATAGDQPQHF. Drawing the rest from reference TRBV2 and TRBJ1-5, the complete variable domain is EPEVTQTPSHQVTQMGQEVILRCVPISNHLYFYWYRQILGQKVEFLVSFYNNEISEKSEIFDDQFSVERPDGSNFTLKIRSTKLEDSAMYFCASSATAGDQPQHFGDGTRLSIL.

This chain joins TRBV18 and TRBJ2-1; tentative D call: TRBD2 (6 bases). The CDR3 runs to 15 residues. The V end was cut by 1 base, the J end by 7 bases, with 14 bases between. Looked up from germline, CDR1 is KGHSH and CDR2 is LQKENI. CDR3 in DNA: TGTGCCAGCTCACCACTTCACATGGGGGGAAATGAGCAGTTCTTC. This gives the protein CASSPLHMGGNEQFF.

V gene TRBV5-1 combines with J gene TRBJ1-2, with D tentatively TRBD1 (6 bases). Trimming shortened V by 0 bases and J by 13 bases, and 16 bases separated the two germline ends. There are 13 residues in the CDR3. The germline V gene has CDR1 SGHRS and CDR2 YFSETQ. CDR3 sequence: CASSLVSTTDSTF. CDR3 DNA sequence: TGCGCCAGCAGCTTGGTCAGTACAACGGACAGCACCTTC.

The CDR3 reads CASSEGLANYGYTF. CDR3 DNA sequence: TGTGCCAGCAGCGAGGGATTAGCTAACTATGGCTACACCTTC. The genes are TRBV7-2 and TRBJ1-2; D unresolved. The V gene lost 5 bases and the J gene lost 0 bases, with 10 bases spanning the gap. Germline CDR1 reads SGHTA; CDR2 reads FQGNSA. The CDR3 sequence is 14 residues long.

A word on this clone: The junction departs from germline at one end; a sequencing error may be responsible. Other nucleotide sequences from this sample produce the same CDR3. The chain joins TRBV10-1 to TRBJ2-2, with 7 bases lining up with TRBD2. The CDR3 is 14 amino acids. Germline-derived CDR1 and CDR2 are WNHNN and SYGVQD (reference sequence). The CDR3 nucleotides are TGCGCCAGCCGTAGCGGGTCGAACACCGGGGAGCTGTTCTTT. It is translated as CASRSGSNTGELFF.

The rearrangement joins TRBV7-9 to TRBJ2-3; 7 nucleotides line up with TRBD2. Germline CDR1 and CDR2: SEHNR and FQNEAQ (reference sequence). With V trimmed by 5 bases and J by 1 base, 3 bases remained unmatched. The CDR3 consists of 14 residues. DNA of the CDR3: TGTGCCAGCAGCCGGACTAGTGGCACAGATACGCAGTATTTT. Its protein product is CASSRTSGTDTQYF. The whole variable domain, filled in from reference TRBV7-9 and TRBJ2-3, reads DTGVSQNPRHKITKRGQNVTFRCDPISEHNRLYWYRQTLGQGPEFLTYFQNEAQLEKSRLLSDRFSAERPKGSFSTLEIQRTEQGDSAMYLCASSRTSGTDTQYFGPGTRLTVL.

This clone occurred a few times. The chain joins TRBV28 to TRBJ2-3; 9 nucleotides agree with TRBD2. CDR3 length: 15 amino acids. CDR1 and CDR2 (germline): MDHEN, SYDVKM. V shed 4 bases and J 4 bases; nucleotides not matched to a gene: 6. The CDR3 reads CASSSHSGSPDTQYF. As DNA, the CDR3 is TGTGCCAGCAGTTCTCATAGCGGGAGTCCAGATACGCAGTATTTT. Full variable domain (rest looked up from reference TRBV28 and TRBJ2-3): DVKVTQSSRYLVKRTGEKVFLECVQDMDHENMFWYRQDPGLGLRLIYFSYDVKMKEKGDIPEGYSVSREKKERFSLILESASTNQTSMYLCASSSHSGSPDTQYFGPGTRLTVL.

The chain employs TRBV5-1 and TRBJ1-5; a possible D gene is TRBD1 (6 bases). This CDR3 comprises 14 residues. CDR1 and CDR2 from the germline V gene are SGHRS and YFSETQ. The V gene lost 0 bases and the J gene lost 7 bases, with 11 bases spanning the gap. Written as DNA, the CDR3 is TGCGCCAGCAGCTTGGTGGGGGGGCAACAGCCCCAGCATTTT. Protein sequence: CASSLVGGQQPQHF. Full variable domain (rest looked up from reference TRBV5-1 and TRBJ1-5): KAGVTQTPRYLIKTRGQQVTLSCSPISGHRSVSWYQQTPGQGLQFLFEYFSETQRNKGNFPGRFSGRQFSNSRSEMNVSTLELGDSALYLCASSLVGGQQPQHFGDGTRLSIL.

Written as DNA, the CDR3 is TGCGCCAGCAGCTTGGGCGCAGGGCTCGTCGGGGAGCTGTTTTTT. Protein sequence: CASSLGAGLVGELFF. The chain is built from TRBV5-1 and TRBJ2-2, with a weak D call TRBD1 (5 bases). The CDR3 totals 15 residues. The V and J ends lost 0 bases and 7 bases respectively, with 13 bases between them. Germline CDR1 and CDR2: SGHRS and YFSETQ. Full variable domain (missing parts from reference TRBV5-1 and TRBJ2-2): KAGVTQTPRYLIKTRGQQVTLSCSPISGHRSVSWYQQTPGQGLQFLFEYFSETQRNKGNFPGRFSGRQFSNSRSEMNVSTLELGDSALYLCASSLGAGLVGELFFGEGSRLTVL.

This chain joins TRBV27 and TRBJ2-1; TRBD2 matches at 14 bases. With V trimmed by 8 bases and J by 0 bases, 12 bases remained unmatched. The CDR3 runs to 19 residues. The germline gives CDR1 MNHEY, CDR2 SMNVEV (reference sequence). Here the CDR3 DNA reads TGTGCCAGCCGCACCGCCGGGACTAGCGGGAGAGGCTCCTACAATGAGCAGTTCTTC. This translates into CASRTAGTSGRGSYNEQFF.